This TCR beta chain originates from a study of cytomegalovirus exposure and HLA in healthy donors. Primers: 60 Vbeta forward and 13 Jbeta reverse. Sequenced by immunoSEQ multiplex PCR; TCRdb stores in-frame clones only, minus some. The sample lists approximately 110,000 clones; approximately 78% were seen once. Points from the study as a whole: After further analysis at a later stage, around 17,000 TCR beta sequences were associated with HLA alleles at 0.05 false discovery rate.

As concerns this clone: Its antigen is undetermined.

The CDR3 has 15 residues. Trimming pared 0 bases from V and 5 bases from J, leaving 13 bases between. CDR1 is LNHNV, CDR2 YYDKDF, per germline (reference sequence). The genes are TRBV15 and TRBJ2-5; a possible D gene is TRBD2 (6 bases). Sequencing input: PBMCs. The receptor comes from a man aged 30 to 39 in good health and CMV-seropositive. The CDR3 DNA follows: TGTGCCACCAGCAGAGATCTGGGGGGTGTGGAGACCCAGTACTTC. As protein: CATSRDLGGVETQYF.